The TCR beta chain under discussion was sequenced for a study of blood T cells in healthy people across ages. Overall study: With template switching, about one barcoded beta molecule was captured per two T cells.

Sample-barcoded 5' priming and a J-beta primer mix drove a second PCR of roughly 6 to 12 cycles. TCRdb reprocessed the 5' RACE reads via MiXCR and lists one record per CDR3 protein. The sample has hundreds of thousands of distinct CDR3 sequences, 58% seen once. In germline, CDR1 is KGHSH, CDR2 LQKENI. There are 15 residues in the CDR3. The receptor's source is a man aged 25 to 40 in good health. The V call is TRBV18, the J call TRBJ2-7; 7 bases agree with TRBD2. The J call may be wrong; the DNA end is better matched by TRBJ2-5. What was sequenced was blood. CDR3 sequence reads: CASSRRAGIGETQYF. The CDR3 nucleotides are TGTGCCAGCTCAAGGAGAGCGGGGATCGGGGAGACCCAGTACTTC.